This record looks at one TCR beta chain sequence and its context. These data belong to a study of shared clonotypes between healthy human individuals. Study as a whole: The study drew on a couple of women and three men aged 18 to 49 as donors. For every donor, three CD4 naive, three CD4 memory, two CD8 naive and one CD8 memory plates were used.

The CDR3 totals 15 residues. Germline assignment: CDR1 MNHEY and CDR2 SMNVEV (reference sequence). Trimming stripped 4 bases from V and 2 bases from J, with 12 bases between. CCR7-negative CD45RA+ TemRA cells were pooled with CD45RO+ cells for CD8 memory. TCRdb's table, derived via immunoSEQ multiplex PCR, lists solely in-frame clones and lacks some. Found here are about 380,000 clones, 96% of them singletons; the top ten hold less than 0.35%. The TCR originated in a man aged 30 to 39 in good health. Sample: memory CD8+ T cells sorted from blood. Subset in this sample: CD45RO+ cells pooled with CCR7-negative TemRA cells. The chain joins TRBV27 to TRBJ1-5, with TRBD1 as a possible D gene (6 bases). This CDR3 reads CASSSQGSGNQPQHF. CDR3 coding DNA: TGTGCCAGCAGTTCACAGGGTTCGGGCAATCAGCCCCAGCATTTT.